This T cell receptor beta chain emerged from a study of blood T cell repertoires in COVID-19 (dated by TCRdb to 2018 to 2021). With respect to the entire study: Samples from collaborators originated in the United States, Italy and Spain and spanned both the acute and convalescent phases of COVID-19. The prospective study material was composed of cDNA or gDNA derived from T cells, B-cell-depleted T cells, or PBMCs. Subjects who had been exposed to COVID-19, were actively infected with it, or had recovered from it provided the deeply sampled blood TCRbeta repertoires that made up the dataset. The repertoires were made available in a free public database intended to serve as a resource for research on the immune response to SARS-CoV-2. The samples were drawn from the first 160 participants of the ongoing ImmuneRACE study and from 1,200 or so subjects provided by 6 global collaborators. A de-identified subject ID, COVID-19 status, age in years and sex were almost always included in the sample metadata. Where available, HLA class I and class II types were taken from metadata supplied by the sample provider and were not determined by assay-based typing.

In the case of this clone: No cognate antigen has been identified for it. No base quality values were provided; no much bigger clone lies one nucleotide off.

The CDR3 starts with the cysteine, ends with the phenylalanine, and has 16 residues. Only the CDR3 DNA stays, 48 bases, in frame from base 1. Relative to germline, V is missing 5 bases and J is missing 1 base, with 4 bases of the junction outside any gene match. The germline V gene (reference sequence) yields SEHNR for CDR1 and FQNEAQ for CDR2. TCRbeta CDR3 regions were amplified from genomic DNA using the immunoSEQ Assay, a bias-controlled multiplex PCR. Per the original workflow: The number of nucleated cells in each sample was estimated from the amplification of reference gene primers within the assay. To quantify the absolute abundance of each unique TCRbeta CDR3 rearrangement, sequence reads were collapsed and filtered. Productive Simpson clonality was computed per sample as the square root of Simpson's diversity index over productive rearrangements. The table comes from immuneACCESS by way of TCRdb, which keeps in-frame sequences with V and J called. Part of the clones is missing from these tables; in studies checked, under half for an unresolved V gene and the rest for unknown reasons. That table furnishes V, J and clone size, whereas the DNA furnished D and trimming. The sample table records roughly 280,000 clones; 80% to 90% of these occur just once. The ten largest account for under 2.5% of the sample.

Overall results and qualifications from the work: How much clinical and demographic metadata was included differed by source and by participant, and the metadata was provided uncurated.

Participants in the prospective study were aged 18 to 89 years, lived in 20 to 25 United States geographic areas, and enrolled through a virtual design. In the prospective study, participants were assigned to cohorts based on the clinical history participants reported in a screening survey and a study questionnaire. For ImmuneRACE Cohort 3, a participant was defined as recovered based on two consecutive negative NP/OP PCR tests, clearance by a healthcare professional, or resolution of symptoms. Each participant in the prospective study had whole blood, serum and a nasopharyngeal or oropharyngeal swab collected by mobile phlebotomists. Participants in the prospective study had the option to provide additional blood draws and questionnaires over a roughly two-month period. Prospective study blood samples were shipped either frozen or at room temperature before DNA extraction.

This TCR came from a woman younger than 35 who had recovered from COVID-19. The chain was built from TRBV7-9 and TRBJ2-5; 13 nucleotides in the junction match TRBD2. The material sequenced was PBMCs or T cells enriched from blood (not recorded which). This receptor has the CDR3 CASSTTSGGPQETQYF. The nucleotide sequence is TGTGCCAGCAGCACGACTAGCGGGGGGCCCCAAGAGACCCAGTACTTC.